A single TCR beta chain is shown here with its context. The sample originates from a study of blood T cell repertoires in COVID-19. This CDR3 contains 18 residues. Germline loops: CDR1 MGHRA, CDR2 YSYEKL. V gave up 4 bases and J gave up 0 bases, with 16 bases separating them. Assay: immunoSEQ multiplex PCR; the TCRdb copy retains only in-frame clones and omits some. The data show 150,000 to 200,000 clones, about 83% seen once. V is TRBV4-1 and J is TRBJ1-6; perhaps TRBD1 as D (5 bases). The sample comprised peripheral blood. The TCR sequence derives from a young man with active or convalescent COVID-19. The CDR3 DNA is TGCGCCAGCAGCCTCACGGACAACCGGAGCTCCTATAATTCACCCCTCCACTTT. Its translation is CASSLTDNRSSYNSPLHF.